Detailed here is one TCR beta chain. Its cognate antigen is unknown. This specimen comes from a study of beta chain features in type 1 diabetes. Regarding the study as a whole: TCRB CDR3s were moderately but significantly shorter in Type 1 diabetes patients in all four CD4+ subsets. Within patients, naive, central memory and Treg TCRB repertoires seemed more similar than within healthy donors. Patients with type 1 diabetes showed fewer VDJ junction insertions and more deletions.

All of the isolated RNA was reverse transcribed, so expressed TCRB transcripts were sequenced. Naive, central memory and regulatory T cell samples averaged approximately 3.6 million immunoSEQ reads each. The assay was immunoSEQ multiplex PCR, and TCRdb's table has in-frame clones only and misses some. The sample contains some 290,000 clones, roughly 24% of which appear only once. V lost 5 bases, J lost 2 bases, and 12 bases lay in between. This CDR3 comprises 14 residues. The germline V gene encodes CDR1 MDHEN and CDR2 SYDVKM. The TCR comes from a woman aged 25 to 39 with type 1 diabetes. Sample: naive CD4+ T cells from blood. This chain joins TRBV28 and TRBJ2-5, with D perhaps TRBD1 (5 bases). In nucleotides, the CDR3 is TGTGCCAGCAGTGTACCGGACATACAAGAGACCCAGTACTTC. It codes for CASSVPDIQETQYF.